The clone carrying this TCR beta chain is a singleton in its sample. Its antigen remains unidentified. The junction departs from the called germline gene at one end, perhaps through a read error. From germline, CDR1 is ENHRY and CDR2 SYGVKD. There are 15 residues in the CDR3. The sample comes from a study of blood T cells in healthy people across ages. The second PCR ran roughly 6 to 11 cycles with a sample-barcoded 5' primer and J-beta primers. TCRdb reprocessed the 5' RACE reads via MiXCR and lists one record per CDR3 protein. In the table there are about 900,000 distinct CDR3 sequences, less than 80% of which are singletons. Findings and limits, study-wide: Roughly linearly, TCR beta diversity per million T cells fell as age increased.

The rearrangement joins TRBV10-3 to TRBJ2-6; possibly TRBD1 or TRBD2 for D (5 bases each). The source is a man aged 30 to 39 in good health. The specimen was blood. CDR3 sequence: CVISGGFSGANVLTF. The CDR3 coding sequence is TGTGTCATCAGTGGGGGTTTCTCGGGGGCCAACGTCCTGACTTTC.